This TCR beta chain was retrieved from a study of T cell repertoires in cytomegalovirus infection. Looking at the study overall: The public TCR beta signatures pointed to both CMV infection and matching HLA type. Broader study findings: The cumulative frequency of public TCR beta families distinguished individuals who carried CMV together with the relevant HLA. CMV-specific HLA-C-restricted TCR beta clonotypes dominated the ex vivo response.

The V gene's germline CDR1 is KGHDR and CDR2 SFDVKD. Trimming took off 3 bases at V and 6 bases at J, with 12 bases between the two ends. CDR3 size: 14 residues. This clonotype was picked up a small number of times. Its antigen is unidentified. TCRdb independently ran MiXCR on the reads; one entry per CDR3 protein. The data hold roughly 990,000 distinct CDR3 sequences, with 30% to 40% observed a single time. The sample consisted of cultured CD8+ T cells from PBMCs, taken from culture after CMV antigen stimulation. The receptor was isolated from a human donor in good health (CMV status not recorded). Some clones in this sample may be carry-over from other donors' samples. The chain couples TRBV24-1 to TRBJ2-3; D not certain. The CDR3 region is CATSDGQFRDTQYF. DNA of the CDR3: TGTGCCACCAGTGATGGGCAGTTTCGGGATACGCAGTATTTT.